These 8 T cell receptor beta chains share one sample of origin, sequenced in a study of PD-1 blockade in classical Hodgkin lymphoma. Assay: immunoSEQ multiplex PCR; the TCRdb copy retains only in-frame clones and omits some. The data hold about 46,000 clones, with about 78% observed a single time. Every patient was affected by relapse after autologous stem cell transplantation, while exposure to brentuximab vedotin was not uniform. Specimen: peripheral blood mononuclear cells (PBMCs), collected before the second cycle of nivolumab. All receptors come from a human donor with classical Hodgkin lymphoma.

The chain uses TRBV18 and TRBJ1-2, with D possibly being TRBD1 (6 bases). The CDR3 runs to 15 residues. Trimming took off 8 bases at V and 3 bases at J, with 19 bases between the two ends. CDR1 and CDR2 from the germline V gene are KGHSH and LQKENI. The CDR3 sequence: CASRGTQGFDYGYTF. The DNA of the CDR3 is TGTGCCAGCAGAGGTACACAGGGATTCGACTATGGCTACACCTTC.

This clone was observed once. V and J are TRBV28 and TRBJ1-6; 9 positions agree with TRBD1. With 3 bases clipped from V and 7 bases from J, the junction kept 4 bases outside the gene matches. Germline V gene data show CDR1 as MDHEN and CDR2 as SYDVKM. The length of the CDR3 is 15 residues. The CDR3 coding sequence is TGTGCCAGCAGTTTGGGTACAGGGGGCAATTCACCCCTCCACTTT. Its translation: CASSLGTGGNSPLHF.

V usage is TRBV6-1 and J usage is TRBJ1-5, with 7 bases matching TRBD1. The V gene's germline CDR1 is MNHNS and CDR2 SASEGT. With 4 bases clipped from V and 4 bases from J, the junction kept 7 bases outside the gene matches. This CDR3 comprises 15 residues. The CDR3 here is CASSGRGRENQPQHF. The DNA for the CDR3 is TGTGCCAGCAGTGGGAGGGGGCGGGAGAATCAGCCCCAGCATTTT.

The J gene is TRBJ1-2, the V gene TRBV19; 7 bases match TRBD1. CDR1 and CDR2 (germline): LNHDA, SQIVND (reference sequence). V shed 4 bases and J 3 bases; nucleotides not matched to a gene: 5. The CDR3 consists of 14 residues. The CDR3 is CASSTGDRYYGYTF. CDR3 nucleotide sequence: TGTGCCAGTAGTACCGGGGACAGATACTATGGCTACACCTTC. The variable domain in full, completed from reference TRBV19 and TRBJ1-2, reads DGGITQSPKYLFRKEGQNVTLSCEQNLNHDAMYWYRQDPGQGLRLIYYSQIVNDFQKGDIAEGYSVSREKKESFPLTVTSAQKNPTAFYLCASSTGDRYYGYTFGSGTRLTVV.

This chain links TRBV28 with TRBJ2-7, with a tentative D call TRBD1 (6 bases). V lost 11 bases and J lost 0, with 11 bases in between. This CDR3 has 12 amino acids. Germline values: CDR1 MDHEN, CDR2 SYDVKM. The CDR3 bases are TGTGCCGTATGGGACAACTCCTACGAGCAGTACTTC. It encodes CAVWDNSYEQYF.

The chain carries TRBV5-1 and TRBJ2-5; D gene uncertain. This CDR3 has 12 residues. CDR1 and CDR2 (germline): SGHRS, YFSETQ. With 2 bases removed from V and 5 bases from J, the gap between germline ends came to 7 bases. CDR3 protein: CASSFEVETQYF. As DNA, the CDR3 is TGCGCCAGCAGCTTCGAAGTGGAGACCCAGTACTTC.

The CDR3 DNA follows: TGTGCCAGCAGCCAGGCTGACAGGGGCTATGGCTACACCTTC. It encodes CASSQADRGYGYTF. This chain connects TRBV4-2 to TRBJ1-2; 8 bases are a match to TRBD1. The CDR3 is 14 amino acids. CDR1 is LGHNA, CDR2 YNFKEQ, per germline. V dropped 3 bases and J dropped 4; count of bases not matched to a gene: 4.

V gene TRBV6-5 combines with J gene TRBJ1-1, with no clear D. V was trimmed by 6 bases and J by 6 bases, leaving 17 bases between them. In germline, CDR1 is MNHEY, CDR2 SVGAGI. The CDR3 has 14 amino acids. The CDR3 DNA is TGTGCCAGCAGCCCCCCGGGTGGACGGGCTGAAGCTTTCTTT. This encodes CASSPPGGRAEAFF.